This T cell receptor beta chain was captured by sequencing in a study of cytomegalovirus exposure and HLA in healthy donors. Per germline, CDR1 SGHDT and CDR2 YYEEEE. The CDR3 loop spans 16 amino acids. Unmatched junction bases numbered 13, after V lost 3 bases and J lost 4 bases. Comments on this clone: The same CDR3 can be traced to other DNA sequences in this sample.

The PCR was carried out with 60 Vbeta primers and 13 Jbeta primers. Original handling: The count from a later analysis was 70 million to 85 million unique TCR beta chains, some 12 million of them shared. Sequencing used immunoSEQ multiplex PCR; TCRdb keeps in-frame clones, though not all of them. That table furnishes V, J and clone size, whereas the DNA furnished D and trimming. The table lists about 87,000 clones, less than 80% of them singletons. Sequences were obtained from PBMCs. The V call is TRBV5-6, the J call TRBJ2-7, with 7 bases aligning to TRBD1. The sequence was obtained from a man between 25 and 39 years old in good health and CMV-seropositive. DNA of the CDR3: TGTGCCAGCAGCTCCTACAGGGGTAAGGGGGATTACGAGCAGTACTTC. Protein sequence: CASSSYRGKGDYEQYF.